One and the same sample provided the 24 T cell receptor beta chains below, sequenced in a study of T cell responses to AZD1222 COVID-19 vaccine. Profiling relied on immunoSEQ multiplex PCR, and the TCRdb table lists in-frame clones only, not all of them. The repertoire holds approximately 110,000 clones, with approximately 91% as singletons. The source was peripheral blood, collected on day 0 of AZD1222 vaccination. Receptors were obtained from an adult in good health.

This clone has more than one count but fewer than ten. The chain uses TRBV5-6 and TRBJ2-7; 12 nucleotides match TRBD2. With 0 bases clipped from V and 1 base from J, the junction kept 8 bases outside the gene matches. Germline V CDR1 and CDR2: SGHDT, YYEEEE. This CDR3 is 18 amino acids long. As DNA, the CDR3 is TGTGCCAGCAGCTTGGGACTAGCGGGGGTTACGAGTTCCTACGAGCAGTACTTC. Encoded protein: CASSLGLAGVTSSYEQYF.

The chain carries TRBV2 and TRBJ2-3, with a possible D match to TRBD2 (5 bases). CDR3 size: 14 residues. CDR1 SNHLY and CDR2 FYNNEI come from the germline V gene. V lost 10 bases and J lost 0, with 14 bases in between. CDR3 region: CATKRMVSTDTQYF. CDR3 in DNA: TGTGCCACCAAGCGGATGGTTAGCACAGATACGCAGTATTTT. Full variable domain (missing parts from reference TRBV2 and TRBJ2-3): EPEVTQTPSHQVTQMGQEVILRCVPISNHLYFYWYRQILGQKVEFLVSFYNNEISEKSEIFDDQFSVERPDGSNFTLKIRSTKLEDSAMYFCATKRMVSTDTQYFGPGTRLTVL.

V is TRBV2 and J is TRBJ1-2; 7 nucleotides agree with TRBD1. Germline V CDR1 and CDR2: SNHLY, FYNNEI. The CDR3 consists of 12 residues. Losses at the gene ends were 6 bases for V and 2 bases for J; bases not matched to a gene: 0. This CDR3 reads CASSRGNYGYTF. In DNA, the CDR3 is TGTGCCAGCAGCAGGGGGAACTATGGCTACACCTTC.

This sequence joins TRBV18 and TRBJ2-6; D gene unclear. CDR1 and CDR2 (germline): KGHSH, LQKENI. Trimming took off 2 bases at V and 6 bases at J, with 14 bases between the two ends. The CDR3 is made up of 16 amino acids. The CDR3 region is CASSPYRPAEANVLTF. For the CDR3, the DNA is TGTGCCAGCTCACCATATCGGCCGGCTGAGGCCAACGTCCTGACTTTC.

This sequence joins TRBV19 and TRBJ1-4; D not certain. The CDR3 is 15 residues long. Trimming took 5 bases from V and 7 from J, leaving 17 bases between them. Germline V gene data show CDR1 as LNHDA and CDR2 as SQIVND (reference sequence). The CDR3 DNA follows: TGTGCCAGTAGTCTTGGCCCCCGGAGGGTTGAAAAACTGTTTTTT. Translation gives CASSLGPRRVEKLFF.

The chain employs TRBV7-9 and TRBJ1-2; maybe TRBD1 (5 bases). Per the germline V gene, CDR1 is SEHNR and CDR2 is FQNEAQ (reference sequence). The CDR3 is 12 residues long. The ends were cut back, 8 bases at V and 6 bases at J, with 13 bases in the middle. The CDR3 protein is CASRSRDHGYTF. The CDR3 DNA is TGTGCCAGCCGATCGAGGGACCATGGCTACACCTTC.

The chain is built from TRBV28 and TRBJ2-7, with 7 bases matching TRBD1. Germline V gene lookup returns CDR1 MDHEN and CDR2 SYDVKM. The CDR3 is made up of 14 amino acids. V shed 7 bases and J 6 bases; nucleotides not matched to a gene: 12. The DNA of the CDR3 is TGTGCCAGCAACCCGGGGACAGTCGTCCCCGAGCAGTACTTC. Encoded protein: CASNPGTVVPEQYF.

V is TRBV7-2 and J is TRBJ1-3; D is perhaps TRBD1 (6 bases). Per the germline V gene, CDR1 is SGHTA and CDR2 is FQGNSA. This CDR3 contains 19 residues. Trimming stripped 5 bases from V and 4 bases from J, with 27 bases between. The CDR3 reads CASSQPRDRLFQSGNTIYF. In DNA, the CDR3 is TGTGCCAGCAGCCAGCCACGAGACAGGCTTTTCCAATCCGGAAACACCATATATTTT.

As regards this clone: Other DNA variants within this sample encode the same CDR3. This CDR3 reads CASSLGRGYGYTF. The CDR3 nucleotides read TGCGCCAGCAGCTTGGGGAGGGGCTATGGCTACACCTTC. The chain combines TRBV5-1 with TRBJ1-2; a weak D match, TRBD1 (5 bases). V dropped 0 bases and J dropped 4 bases, with 7 bases sitting between them. CDR1 and CDR2 (germline): SGHRS, YFSETQ. This CDR3 is 13 amino acids long.

The chain couples TRBV24-1 to TRBJ2-1, with 9 bases fitting TRBD2. Germline lookup yields CDR1 KGHDR and CDR2 SFDVKD. The CDR3 runs to 21 residues. With 1 base clipped from V and 3 bases from J, the junction kept 18 bases outside the gene matches. DNA of the CDR3: TGTGCCACCAGTGATTTCCCAGGGGCTAGCGGGAAGTCCCCATTCTACAATGAGCAGTTCTTC. Translated: CATSDFPGASGKSPFYNEQFF.

V usage is TRBV6-1 and J usage is TRBJ1-2, with a tentative D call TRBD1 (5 bases). Per the germline V gene, CDR1 is MNHNS and CDR2 is SASEGT. The CDR3 runs 15 residues. V lost 2 bases, J lost 2 bases, and 12 bases lay in between. The chain's CDR3 is CASSEWVGGNYGYTF. As DNA, the CDR3 is TGTGCCAGCAGTGAATGGGTGGGGGGGAACTATGGCTACACCTTC.

The V call is TRBV5-1, the J call TRBJ1-4; D possibly corresponds to TRBD1 (6 bases). The length of the CDR3 is 14 residues. V was trimmed by 4 bases and J by 5 bases, leaving 12 bases between them. Per the germline V gene, CDR1 is SGHRS and CDR2 is YFSETQ. CDR3 amino acids: CASSRTEMNEKLFF. DNA for the CDR3: TGCGCCAGCAGCAGGACAGAGATGAATGAAAAACTGTTTTTT.

This clone was detected only once. The chain uses TRBV9 and TRBJ1-3; D uncertain. The CDR3 is made up of 16 amino acids. Germline V gene sequence: CDR1 SGDLS, CDR2 YYNGEE. The germline V and J ends were trimmed by 4 bases and 0 bases, with 14 bases remaining between them. DNA of the CDR3: TGTGCCAGCAGCATAATCGGACGGCTCTCTGGAAACACCATATATTTT. Encoded protein: CASSIIGRLSGNTIYF.

The V gene is TRBV6-2 or TRBV6-3, the J gene TRBJ2-1; no clear D. Germline assignment: CDR1 MNHEY and CDR2 SVGEGT. CDR3 size: 13 residues. Trimming stripped 6 bases from V and 1 base from J, with 7 bases between. CDR3 residues: CASSGYSYNEQFF. The DNA of the CDR3 is TGTGCCAGCAGCGGGTATTCCTACAATGAGCAGTTCTTC.

The chain is built from TRBV29-1 and TRBJ2-7, with D unclear. Germline loops: CDR1 SQVTM, CDR2 ANQGSEA. With 5 bases removed from V and 1 base from J, the gap between germline ends came to 9 bases. The CDR3 totals 12 residues. CDR3 residues: CSVRVGSYEQYV. The CDR3 DNA sequence: TGCAGCGTTCGGGTGGGGTCCTACGAGCAGTACGTC.

V is TRBV5-6 and J is TRBJ1-5; D is unresolved. Germline CDR1 SGHDT, CDR2 YYEEEE. The V end was cut by 2 bases, the J end by 4 bases, with 4 bases between. The CDR3 is 12 residues long. In DNA, the CDR3 is TGTGCCAGCAGCTTACAGAATCAGCCCCAGCATTTT. The encoded protein is CASSLQNQPQHF.

DNA for the CDR3: TGTGCCGGCCGGGACAGGGGTCTCCAGAGCTCCTATAATTCACCCCTCCACTTT. It translates to CAGRDRGLQSSYNSPLHF. The V call is TRBV2, the J call TRBJ1-6; TRBD1 matches at 10 bases. Germline V gene lookup returns CDR1 SNHLY and CDR2 FYNNEI. The trim removed 11 bases at V and 0 bases at J, leaving 13 bases unmatched. This CDR3 has 18 amino acids. Together with reference TRBV2 and TRBJ1-6, the CDR3 gives the full variable domain: EPEVTQTPSHQVTQMGQEVILRCVPISNHLYFYWYRQILGQKVEFLVSFYNNEISEKSEIFDDQFSVERPDGSNFTLKIRSTKLEDSAMYFCAGRDRGLQSSYNSPLHFGNGTRLTVT.

This clone was counted between two and nine times. V and J are TRBV9 and TRBJ1-2; D unresolved. Germline CDR1 and CDR2: SGDLS and YYNGEE. V lost 4 bases, J lost 1 base, and 11 bases lay in between. The CDR3 length is 14 residues. The CDR3, as DNA: TGTGCCAGCAGCAGAGGAACTCTTAACTATGGCTACACCTTC. Translated, it gives CASSRGTLNYGYTF.

The count of this clone is one. The chain employs TRBV29-1 and TRBJ2-7, with D possibly TRBD2 on 6 matching bases. The CDR3 runs to 11 residues. V was cut by 6 bases and J by 4 bases, with 10 bases left in between. Per the germline V gene, CDR1 is SQVTM and CDR2 is ANQGSEA. The CDR3 DNA follows: TGCAGCGTGGTCGGGGGATACGAGCAGTACTTC. This gives the protein CSVVGGYEQYF.

J is TRBJ2-7 and V is TRBV30; 7 bases line up with TRBD1. The CDR3 has 15 amino acids. Unmatched junction bases numbered 8, after V lost 0 bases and J lost 3 bases. The germline V gene has CDR1 GTSNPN and CDR2 SVGIG (reference sequence). CDR3 sequence: CAWSVSRDSRYEQYF. DNA of the CDR3: TGTGCCTGGAGTGTTTCCCGGGACAGTCGCTACGAGCAGTACTTC.

This rearrangement joins TRBV7-2 to TRBJ2-1, with TRBD2 matching 8 bases. The CDR3 sequence is 16 residues long. Germline V gives CDR1 SGHTA, CDR2 FQGNSA. V trimming: 5 bases; J trimming: 7 bases; junction bases outside the gene matches: 13. In DNA, the CDR3 is TGTGCCAGCAGCCCCCGGGGAGCGGGAGTGGTTAATGAGCAGTTCTTC. Its protein is CASSPRGAGVVNEQFF.

This clone was picked up one time. Other DNA variants within this sample encode the same CDR3. The chain employs TRBV14 and TRBJ2-1, with 9 nucleotides matching TRBD2. The CDR3 is made up of 15 amino acids. In germline, CDR1 is SGHDN, CDR2 FVKESK. With 3 bases clipped from V and 8 bases from J, the junction kept 8 bases outside the gene matches. In nucleotides, the CDR3 is TGTGCCAGCAGCCAGCGGGGGGGCATTTTTTATGAGCAGTTCTTC. Encoded protein: CASSQRGGIFYEQFF.

The genes are TRBV24-1 and TRBJ1-5; 9 positions agree with TRBD1. Germline CDR1 KGHDR, CDR2 SFDVKD. After removal of 4 bases from V and 6 bases from J, the junction contained 9 bases not matched to a gene. This CDR3 contains 16 residues. The CDR3 DNA is TGTGCCACCAGTGAGGCGGGACAGGGACGGCTTCAGCCCCAGCATTTT. This codes for CATSEAGQGRLQPQHF.

This sequence joins TRBV19 and TRBJ2-3, with D maybe TRBD2 (6 bases). Germline CDR1 LNHDA, CDR2 SQIVND (reference sequence). This CDR3 has 15 amino acids. Between the trimmed V and J ends, which lost 3 bases and 2 bases, there was a span of 12 bases. This chain's CDR3 is CASSILAPTTDTQYF. The DNA of the CDR3 is TGTGCCAGTAGTATCCTAGCGCCCACCACAGATACGCAGTATTTT.